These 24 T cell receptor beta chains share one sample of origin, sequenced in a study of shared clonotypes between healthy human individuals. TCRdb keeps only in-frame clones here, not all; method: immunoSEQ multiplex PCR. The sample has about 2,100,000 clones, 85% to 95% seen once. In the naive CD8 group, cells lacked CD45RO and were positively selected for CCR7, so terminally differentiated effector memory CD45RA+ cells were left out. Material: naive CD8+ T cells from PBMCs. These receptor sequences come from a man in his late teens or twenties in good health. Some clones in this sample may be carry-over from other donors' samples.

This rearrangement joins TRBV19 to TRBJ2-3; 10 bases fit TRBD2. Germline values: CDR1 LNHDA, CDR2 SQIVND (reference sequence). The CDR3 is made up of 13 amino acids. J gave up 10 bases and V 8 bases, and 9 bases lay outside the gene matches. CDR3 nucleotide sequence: TGTGCCAGTGCCCCCCTAGCGGGAGCTTCGCAGTATTTT. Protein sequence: CASAPLAGASQYF.

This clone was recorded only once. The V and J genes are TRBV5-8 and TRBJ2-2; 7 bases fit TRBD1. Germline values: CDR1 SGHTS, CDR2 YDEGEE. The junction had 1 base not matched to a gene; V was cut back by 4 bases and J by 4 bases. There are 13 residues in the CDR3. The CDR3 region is CASSRGPTGELFF. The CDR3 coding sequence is TGTGCCAGCAGCAGGGGGCCCACCGGGGAGCTGTTTTTT.

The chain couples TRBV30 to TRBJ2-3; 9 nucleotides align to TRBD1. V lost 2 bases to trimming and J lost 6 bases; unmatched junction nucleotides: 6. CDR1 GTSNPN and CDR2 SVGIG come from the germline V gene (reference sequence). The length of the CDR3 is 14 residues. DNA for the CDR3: TGTGCCTGGAGTTCGGGACAGGGAAGGGATACGCAGTATTTT. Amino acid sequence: CAWSSGQGRDTQYF.

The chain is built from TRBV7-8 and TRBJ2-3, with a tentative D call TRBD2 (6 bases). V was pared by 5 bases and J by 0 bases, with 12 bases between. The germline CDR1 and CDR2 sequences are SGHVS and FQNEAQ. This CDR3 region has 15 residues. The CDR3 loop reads CASSVGLTSTDTQYF. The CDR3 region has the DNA TGTGCCAGCAGCGTCGGACTAACCAGCACAGATACGCAGTATTTT.

The CDR3 loop is CASSFGGHDEQYF. CDR3 nucleotide sequence: TGTGCCAGCAGTTTTGGGGGGCACGACGAGCAGTACTTC. V gene TRBV27 combines with J gene TRBJ2-7; tentatively, D is TRBD1 or TRBD2 (6 bases each). The CDR3 totals 13 residues. CDR1 is MNHEY and CDR2 is SMNVEV in the germline V gene (reference sequence). Trimming left V 3 bases short and J 5 bases short, with 11 bases between.

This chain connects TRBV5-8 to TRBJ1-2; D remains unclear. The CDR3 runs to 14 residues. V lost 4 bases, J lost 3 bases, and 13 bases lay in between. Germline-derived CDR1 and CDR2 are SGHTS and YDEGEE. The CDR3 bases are TGTGCCAGCAGCCTAGCCGCCAGGCACTATGGCTACACCTTC. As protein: CASSLAARHYGYTF.

CDR3 sequence: CAWSTIAGGELFF. In DNA form, the CDR3 reads TGTGCCTGGAGTACGATAGCGGGCGGGGAGCTGTTTTTT. The chain combines TRBV30 with TRBJ2-2; 7 bases match TRBD2. V was pared by 2 bases and J by 7 bases, with 4 bases of the junction left unmatched. The CDR3 is made up of 13 amino acids. Germline V gene sequence: CDR1 GTSNPN, CDR2 SVGIG (reference sequence).

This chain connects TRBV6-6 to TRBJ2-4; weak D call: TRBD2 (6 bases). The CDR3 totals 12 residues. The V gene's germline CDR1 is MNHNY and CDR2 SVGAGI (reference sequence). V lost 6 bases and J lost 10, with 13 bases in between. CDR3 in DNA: TGTGCCAGCAGCCCGACGGGGACTATTCAGTACTTC. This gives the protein CASSPTGTIQYF.

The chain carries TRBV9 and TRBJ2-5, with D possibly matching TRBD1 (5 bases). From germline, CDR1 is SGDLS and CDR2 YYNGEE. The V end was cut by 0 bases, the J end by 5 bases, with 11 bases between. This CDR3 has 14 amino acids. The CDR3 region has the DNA TGTGCCAGCAGCGTAGGGGCAGGGAAGGAGACCCAGTACTTC. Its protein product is CASSVGAGKETQYF.

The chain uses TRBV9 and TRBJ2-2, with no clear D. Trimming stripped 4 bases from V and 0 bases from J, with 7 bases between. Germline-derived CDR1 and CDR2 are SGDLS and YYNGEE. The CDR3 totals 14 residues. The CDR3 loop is CASSSSANTGELFF. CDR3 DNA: TGTGCCAGCAGCTCCTCTGCGAACACCGGGGAGCTGTTTTTT.

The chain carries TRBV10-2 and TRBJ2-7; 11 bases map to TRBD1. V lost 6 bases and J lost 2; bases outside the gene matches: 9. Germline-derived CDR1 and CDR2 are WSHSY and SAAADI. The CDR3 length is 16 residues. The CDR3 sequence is CASSESPGQGAYEQYF. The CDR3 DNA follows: TGCGCCAGCAGCGAAAGTCCGGGACAGGGGGCCTACGAGCAGTACTTC.

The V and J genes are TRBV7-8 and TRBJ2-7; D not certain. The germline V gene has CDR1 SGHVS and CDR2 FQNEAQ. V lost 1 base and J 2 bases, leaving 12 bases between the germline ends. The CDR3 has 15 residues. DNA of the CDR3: TGTGCCAGCAGCTTAGGGGCCCCATCTACCTACGAGCAGTACTTC. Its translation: CASSLGAPSTYEQYF.

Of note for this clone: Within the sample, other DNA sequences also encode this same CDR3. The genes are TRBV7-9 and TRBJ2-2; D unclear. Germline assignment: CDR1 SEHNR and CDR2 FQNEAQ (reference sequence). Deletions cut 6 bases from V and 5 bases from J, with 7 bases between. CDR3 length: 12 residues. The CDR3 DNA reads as TGTGCCAGCAGACCGGGTACCGGGGAGCTGTTTTTT. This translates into CASRPGTGELFF.

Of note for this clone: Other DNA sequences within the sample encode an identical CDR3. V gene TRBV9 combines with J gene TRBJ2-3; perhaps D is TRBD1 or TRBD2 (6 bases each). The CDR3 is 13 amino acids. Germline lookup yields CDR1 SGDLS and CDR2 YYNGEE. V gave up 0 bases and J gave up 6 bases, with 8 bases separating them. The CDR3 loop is CASSVAGADTQYF. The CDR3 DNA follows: TGTGCCAGCAGCGTAGCGGGGGCGGATACGCAGTATTTT.

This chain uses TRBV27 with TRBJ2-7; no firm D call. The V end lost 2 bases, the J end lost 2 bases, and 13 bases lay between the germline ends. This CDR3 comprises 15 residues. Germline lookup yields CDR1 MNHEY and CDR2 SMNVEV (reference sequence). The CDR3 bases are TGTGCCAGCAGTTTAGGGTTAAGGCCCGCCTACGAGCAGTACTTC. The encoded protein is CASSLGLRPAYEQYF.

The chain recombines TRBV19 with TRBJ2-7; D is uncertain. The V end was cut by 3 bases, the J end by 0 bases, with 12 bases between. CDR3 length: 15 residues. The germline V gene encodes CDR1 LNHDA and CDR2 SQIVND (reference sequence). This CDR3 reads CASSIGRASSYEQYF. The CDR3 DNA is TGTGCCAGTAGTATTGGCCGGGCGAGCTCCTACGAGCAGTACTTC. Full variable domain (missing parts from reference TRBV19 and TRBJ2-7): DGGITQSPKYLFRKEGQNVTLSCEQNLNHDAMYWYRQDPGQGLRLIYYSQIVNDFQKGDIAEGYSVSREKKESFPLTVTSAQKNPTAFYLCASSIGRASSYEQYFGPGTRLTVT.

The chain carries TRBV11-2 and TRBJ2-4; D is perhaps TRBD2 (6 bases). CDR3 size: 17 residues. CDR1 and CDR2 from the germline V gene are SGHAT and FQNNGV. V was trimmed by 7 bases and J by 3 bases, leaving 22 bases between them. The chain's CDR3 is CASTEAGGDFGKNIQYF. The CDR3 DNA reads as TGTGCCAGCACCGAGGCGGGTGGGGACTTCGGCAAAAACATTCAGTACTTC.

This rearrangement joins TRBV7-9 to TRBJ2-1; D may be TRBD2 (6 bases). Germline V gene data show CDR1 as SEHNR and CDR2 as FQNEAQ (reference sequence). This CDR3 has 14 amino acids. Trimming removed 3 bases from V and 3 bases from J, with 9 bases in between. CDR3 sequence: CASSFGGNYNEQFF. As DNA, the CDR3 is TGTGCCAGCAGCTTCGGGGGTAACTACAATGAGCAGTTCTTC.

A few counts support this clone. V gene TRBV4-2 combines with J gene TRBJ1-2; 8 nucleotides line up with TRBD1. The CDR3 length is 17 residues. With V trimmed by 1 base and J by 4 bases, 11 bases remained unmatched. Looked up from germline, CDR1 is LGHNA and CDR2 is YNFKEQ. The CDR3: CASSQAYLDRERYGYTF. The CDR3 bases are TGTGCCAGCAGCCAAGCATATTTGGACAGGGAGCGCTATGGCTACACCTTC.

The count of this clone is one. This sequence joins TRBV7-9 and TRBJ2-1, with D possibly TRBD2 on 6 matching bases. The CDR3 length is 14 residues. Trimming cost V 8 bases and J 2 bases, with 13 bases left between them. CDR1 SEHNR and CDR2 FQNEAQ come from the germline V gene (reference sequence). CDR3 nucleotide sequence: TGTGCCAGCTCATGGCTAGCGACCTACAATGAGCAGTTCTTC. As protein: CASSWLATYNEQFF.

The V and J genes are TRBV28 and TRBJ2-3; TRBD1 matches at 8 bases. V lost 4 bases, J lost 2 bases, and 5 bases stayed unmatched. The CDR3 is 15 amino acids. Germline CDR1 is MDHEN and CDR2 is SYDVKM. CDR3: CASSSHRGVTDTQYF. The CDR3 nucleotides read TGTGCCAGCAGTTCACACAGGGGGGTCACAGATACGCAGTATTTT.

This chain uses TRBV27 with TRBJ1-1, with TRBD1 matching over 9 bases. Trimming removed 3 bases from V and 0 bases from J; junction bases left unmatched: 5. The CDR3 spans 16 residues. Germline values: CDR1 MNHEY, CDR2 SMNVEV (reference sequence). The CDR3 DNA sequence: TGTGCCAGCAGTTTGATCACAGGGGGCTTGAACACTGAAGCTTTCTTT. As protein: CASSLITGGLNTEAFF.

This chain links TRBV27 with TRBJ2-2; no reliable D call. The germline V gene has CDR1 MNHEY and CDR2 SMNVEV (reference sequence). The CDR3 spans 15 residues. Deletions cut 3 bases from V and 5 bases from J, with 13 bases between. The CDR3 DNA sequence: TGTGCCAGCAGTTTCCGAGATTGGGGAACCGGGGAGCTGTTTTTT. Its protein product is CASSFRDWGTGELFF.

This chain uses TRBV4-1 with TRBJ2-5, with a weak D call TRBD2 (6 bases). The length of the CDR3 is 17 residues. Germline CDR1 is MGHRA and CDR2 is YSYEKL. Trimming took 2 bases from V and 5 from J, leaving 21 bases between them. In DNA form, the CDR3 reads TGCGCCAGCAGCCAATCGTTGCGGGATCAACAGTGGGAGACCCAGTACTTC. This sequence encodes CASSQSLRDQQWETQYF.